This T cell receptor (beta chain) emerged from a study of blood T cell repertoires in COVID-19. Germline loops: CDR1 SGHRS, CDR2 YFSETQ. The CDR3 spans 14 residues. Trimming took 0 bases from V and 5 from J; bases not matched to a gene: 5. Libraries were prepared by immunoSEQ multiplex PCR; TCRdb keeps only in-frame clonotypes and omits some of them. Of around 160,000 clones detected, about four fifths appear once; the ten largest clones hold roughly 14%. The sequenced sample was peripheral blood. The clonotype was recovered from a woman older than 75 with acute or convalescent COVID-19. The gene calls are TRBV5-1 and TRBJ2-7; 7 bases are a match to TRBD1. The CDR3 region has the DNA TGCGCCAGCAGCTTGGGACAGGGATTTAACGAGCAGTACTTC. Encoded protein: CASSLGQGFNEQYF.